Described below is a single T cell receptor (beta chain) sequence and its context. Its antigen is not identified. Primers included in the PCR were 60 Vbeta and 13 Jbeta primers. The repertoire was sequenced with immunoSEQ multiplex PCR; TCRdb's copy has only in-frame clones and lacks some. The sample consists of some 150,000 clones, under 10% of them appearing once. The record originates from a study of cytomegalovirus exposure and HLA in healthy donors. Study as a whole: About 85 million unique TCRs from HLA-typed donors were held in an early release of data.

With V trimmed by 4 bases and J by 5 bases, 3 bases remained unmatched. CDR1 is SNHLY, CDR2 FYNNEI, per germline. The CDR3 runs to 15 residues. Notes on the study in general: Prior analysis indicated that the majority of TCR beta V segments exhibited productivity approximately 90% or approximately 30% of the time. TCR beta V- and J-gene trimming was later associated with a missense DCLRE1C variant.

The V and J genes are TRBV2 and TRBJ2-4, with 12 bases that match TRBD2. The clonotype was recovered from a middle-aged woman in good health and CMV-seropositive. Sequencing was carried out using PBMCs. The CDR3 is CASSGGLAGQNIQYF. As DNA, the CDR3 is TGTGCCAGCAGTGGAGGACTAGCGGGACAAAACATTCAGTACTTC. Full variable domain (outside the CDR3, taken from reference TRBV2 and TRBJ2-4): EPEVTQTPSHQVTQMGQEVILRCVPISNHLYFYWYRQILGQKVEFLVSFYNNEISEKSEIFDDQFSVERPDGSNFTLKIRSTKLEDSAMYFCASSGGLAGQNIQYFGAGTRLSVL.